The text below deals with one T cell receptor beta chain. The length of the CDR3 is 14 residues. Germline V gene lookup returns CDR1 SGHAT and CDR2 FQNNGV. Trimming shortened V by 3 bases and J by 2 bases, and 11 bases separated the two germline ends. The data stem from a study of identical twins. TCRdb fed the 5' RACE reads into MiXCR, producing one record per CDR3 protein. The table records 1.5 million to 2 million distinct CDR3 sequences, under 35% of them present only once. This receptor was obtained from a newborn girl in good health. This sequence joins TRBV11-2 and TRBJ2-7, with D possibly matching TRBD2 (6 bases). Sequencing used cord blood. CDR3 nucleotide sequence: TGTGCCAGCAGCTTCGGAGGGCTTGCCTACGAGCAGTACTTC. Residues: CASSFGGLAYEQYF.